This TCR beta chain was found in a study of CD8+ T cells in alopecia areata. Background on the study: Administration of oral tofacitinib to treated patients was at 5 to 10 mg twice daily. Among treated patients, severity was scored by affected scalp area percentage.

This clone was counted a single time. V was trimmed by 6 bases and J by 5 bases, leaving 10 bases between them. CDR3 length: 12 residues. Germline V gene lookup returns CDR1 MRHNA and CDR2 SNTAGT. Following extraction, RNA underwent reverse transcription to cDNA, which served as the sequencing template. Only in-frame clones appear in the TCRdb table, and some are missing; sequencing was by immunoSEQ multiplex PCR. The sample gives about 190,000 clones, 60% of which show up once; approximately 1% is in the top ten. As to treatment: oral pan-JAK inhibitor, 5-10 mg twice daily. This TCR was recovered from a human donor with alopecia areata. The V gene is TRBV6-4, the J gene TRBJ1-2, with a tentative D call TRBD1 (5 bases). The sequences come from CD4+ T cells sorted from blood, collected at week 24, from a patient treated with tofacitinib. This CDR3 is CASRTVRYGYTF. The CDR3 DNA reads as TGTGCCAGCAGGACAGTTAGATATGGCTACACCTTC.